The clone carrying this T cell receptor beta chain was observed a handful of times. Its cognate antigen is unknown. The CDR3 is made up of 16 amino acids. V trimming: 0 bases; J trimming: 1 base; junction bases outside the gene matches: 4. CDR1 is MNHEY and CDR2 is SVGAGI in the germline V gene. The data were taken from a study of blood T cells in healthy people across ages. Through a sample-barcoded 5' primer and a J-beta primer mix, a second PCR was run for 7 to 11 cycles. TCRdb ran MiXCR on the 5' RACE reads and lists one entry per CDR3 protein. The data hold 1.5 million to 2 million distinct CDR3 sequences, with about two fifths observed a single time. Study-wide results and limits: Estimates drawn from one million T cells were deemed to understate diversity. Naive T cell percentage showed a strong correlation with TCR beta diversity. CMV status of donors was not determined, possibly confounding expanded clonotype changes.

The genes are TRBV6-5 and TRBJ1-1; 8 bases map to TRBD1. The sequenced sample was blood. The origin of this receptor is a human donor in good health. CDR3 bases: TGTGCCAGCAGTTACTCCCAGGGGGCGTGGAACACTGAAGCTTTCTTT. Translated, it gives CASSYSQGAWNTEAFF.